The 21 T cell receptor beta chains in this list originate from one sample, sequenced in a study of T cells after posttransplantation cyclophosphamide. Assay: immunoSEQ multiplex PCR; the TCRdb copy retains only in-frame clones and omits some. The table has about 14,000 clones, under 85% seen once. The sequencing input was memory CD4+ T cells sorted from PBMCs. The receptor source for this set is a man aged 45-65 years.

V usage is TRBV5-1 and J usage is TRBJ2-5, with 9 bases aligning to TRBD1. The CDR3 length is 17 residues. V gave up 0 bases and J gave up 2 bases; unmatched junction bases: 8. Germline CDR1 and CDR2: SGHRS and YFSETQ. The CDR3 bases are TGCGCCAGCAGCTTGGGAACAGGGGGCTCGATGCAAGAGACCCAGTACTTC. It specifies CASSLGTGGSMQETQYF.

The CDR3: CASSPSRDTEAFF. CDR3 DNA: TGTGCCAGCTCACCTTCTAGAGACACTGAAGCTTTCTTT. This chain connects TRBV18 to TRBJ1-1; D call uncertain. The CDR3 is 13 amino acids. V was cut by 3 bases and J by 3 bases, with 8 bases left in between. Per germline, CDR1 KGHSH and CDR2 LQKENI.

This chain connects TRBV6-5 to TRBJ2-3; the D gene is possibly TRBD2 (5 bases). Looked up from germline, CDR1 is MNHEY and CDR2 is SVGAGI. V lost 6 bases and J lost 5, with 12 bases in between. The CDR3 is 13 residues long. The chain's CDR3 is CASRDPGKDTQYF. The CDR3 DNA reads TGTGCCAGCAGAGACCCGGGGAAAGATACGCAGTATTTT.

This chain joins TRBV7-3 and TRBJ2-1, with TRBD1 matching over 11 bases. Trimming at V came to 2 bases and at J to 12 bases, leaving 3 bases not matched to a gene. The germline V gene has CDR1 SGHTA and CDR2 FQGTGA. The CDR3 has 13 residues. The CDR3 nucleotides read TGTGCCAGCAGCTTAGAGGGACAGGGGGTGCAGTTCTTC. Amino acids: CASSLEGQGVQFF.

This clone was counted once. V gene TRBV25-1 combines with J gene TRBJ1-6; a weak D match, TRBD1 (6 bases). Germline CDR1 MGHDK, CDR2 SYGVNS. Trimming shortened V by 5 bases and J by 5 bases, and 16 bases separated the two germline ends. The CDR3 has 16 residues. CDR3 in DNA: TGTGCCAGCAGTTCGATTCGGACAGCTAATAATTCACCCCTCCACTTT. Translated: CASSSIRTANNSPLHF.

This sequence joins TRBV5-1 and TRBJ2-7; maybe TRBD2 (5 bases). The CDR3 consists of 15 residues. V shed 3 bases and J shed 5 bases, with 18 bases lying between them. Germline V gives CDR1 SGHRS, CDR2 YFSETQ. CDR3 nucleotides: TGCGCCAGCAGCTCCCCGGACCGCAGAGGGCACGAGCAGTACTTC. Its translation is CASSSPDRRGHEQYF.

The J gene is TRBJ2-1, the V gene TRBV29-1; maybe TRBD1 (5 bases). The CDR3 is 19 amino acids. The ends were cut back, 3 bases at V and 1 base at J, with 25 bases in the middle. Germline CDR1 reads SQVTM; CDR2 reads ANQGSEA. The CDR3 coding sequence is TGCAGCGTTGACCCGATGCGGCGGAAGGGGTTAGTGTCCTACAATGAGCAGTTCTTC. It specifies CSVDPMRRKGLVSYNEQFF.

DNA of the CDR3: TGTGCCAGCACCCCAAACATTAACTATGGCTACACCTTC. Translating gives CASTPNINYGYTF. The rearrangement links TRBV7-2 to TRBJ1-2; D not resolved. Trimming left V 7 bases short and J 1 base short, with 10 bases between. The CDR3 loop spans 13 amino acids. CDR1 and CDR2 from the germline V gene are SGHTA and FQGNSA.

The chain joins TRBV4-1 to TRBJ1-5, with D unclear. This CDR3 is 18 amino acids long. CDR1 is MGHRA, CDR2 YSYEKL, per germline. V shed 3 bases and J shed 3 bases, with 21 bases lying between them. CDR3 sequence (DNA): TGCGCCAGCAGCCATAATCTATTCGGGATCAGGTCCAATCAGCCCCAGCATTTT. It codes for CASSHNLFGIRSNQPQHF.

Only one count was recorded for this clone. The chain recombines TRBV30 with TRBJ1-2; no definite D call. Germline V gene data show CDR1 as GTSNPN and CDR2 as SVGIG (reference sequence). The CDR3 length is 14 residues. The V end was cut by 2 bases, the J end by 7 bases, with 17 bases between. CDR3 amino acids: CAWSPIGLTVGYTF. DNA for the CDR3: TGTGCCTGGAGTCCCATAGGACTCACCGTTGGCTACACCTTC.

The chain carries TRBV19 and TRBJ2-5; 11 nucleotides match TRBD1. CDR3 length: 16 amino acids. The V gene's germline CDR1 is LNHDA and CDR2 SQIVND (reference sequence). V lost 0 bases, J lost 4 bases, and 4 bases stayed unmatched. CDR3 nucleotide sequence: TGTGCCAGTAGTATAGATGGACAGGGGGCGGGAGAGACCCAGTACTTC. It codes for CASSIDGQGAGETQYF.

In DNA, the CDR3 is TGTGCTAGTGTCCACCGGACAGGGGGCGAGAATGAGCAGTTCTTC. This translates into CASVHRTGGENEQFF. The V gene is TRBV12-5, the J gene TRBJ2-1; 11 bases are shared with TRBD1. This CDR3 contains 15 residues. V lost 7 bases and J lost 7; bases outside the gene matches: 9. Germline V gives CDR1 LGHNT, CDR2 FRNRAP.

The gene calls are TRBV5-1 and TRBJ2-2, with D possibly TRBD1 on 6 matching bases. The CDR3 is made up of 14 amino acids. V lost 5 bases to trimming and J lost 5 bases, with 13 bases between them. Per the germline V gene, CDR1 is SGHRS and CDR2 is YFSETQ. DNA of the CDR3: TGCGCCAGCAGGTGGACAGCGCTAACCGGGGAGCTGTTTTTT. The encoded protein is CASRWTALTGELFF.

CDR3 region: CASSLAAAGGAYNEQFF. The DNA for the CDR3 is TGTGCCAGCAGCTTGGCGGCGGCGGGAGGGGCCTACAATGAGCAGTTCTTC. V gene TRBV5-8 combines with J gene TRBJ2-1; TRBD2 matches 9 bases. The CDR3 spans 17 residues. Germline values: CDR1 SGHTS, CDR2 YDEGEE. V shed 0 bases and J 2 bases; nucleotides not matched to a gene: 6.

The chain has TRBV4-1 and TRBJ1-6; D is undetermined. Trimming shortened V by 1 base and J by 9 bases, and 19 bases separated the two germline ends. CDR1 is MGHRA and CDR2 is YSYEKL in the germline V gene. The CDR3 runs 17 residues. As DNA, the CDR3 is TGCGCCAGCAGCCAAGCCTTGAGGGAGGCCCCGATTTCACCCCTCCACTTT. It is translated as CASSQALREAPISPLHF.

The V gene is TRBV19, the J gene TRBJ1-3; no firm D call. Germline V gene data show CDR1 as LNHDA and CDR2 as SQIVND (reference sequence). This CDR3 region has 14 residues. V lost 7 bases, J lost 2 bases, and 12 bases lay in between. Here the CDR3 DNA reads TGTGCCAGTATGAAAAGAGCTCCTGGAAACACCATATATTTT. Translation gives CASMKRAPGNTIYF.

The chain joins TRBV7-2 to TRBJ2-1; 9 bases are shared with TRBD1. This CDR3 is 15 amino acids long. Losses at the gene ends were 4 bases for V and 9 bases for J; bases not matched to a gene: 10. CDR1 is SGHTA, CDR2 FQGNSA, per germline. The CDR3 bases are TGTGCCAGCAGCTCCGTGGGACAGGGAATAAGTGAGCAGTTCTTC. Amino acid sequence: CASSSVGQGISEQFF.

The V call is TRBV7-3, the J call TRBJ2-3; D is undetermined. Trimming took off 2 bases at V and 2 bases at J, with 2 bases between the two ends. This CDR3 is 12 amino acids long. CDR1 SGHTA and CDR2 FQGTGA come from the germline V gene. CDR3 coding DNA: TGTGCCAGCAGCTTATACACAGATACGCAGTATTTT. It yields the protein CASSLYTDTQYF.

The count of this clone is one. This chain joins TRBV11-2 and TRBJ2-2; no definite D call. Trimming left V 7 bases short and J 6 bases short, with 9 bases between. The CDR3 loop spans 12 amino acids. CDR1 and CDR2 (germline): SGHAT, FQNNGV. CDR3 protein: CASTYSSGELFF. CDR3 sequence (DNA): TGTGCCAGCACCTACAGCTCCGGGGAGCTGTTTTTT.

The chain employs TRBV27 and TRBJ2-7; 7 nucleotides agree with TRBD1. V lost 6 bases and J lost 3; bases outside the gene matches: 11. Germline assignment: CDR1 MNHEY and CDR2 SMNVEV (reference sequence). The CDR3 contains 15 residues. The CDR3 here is CASRRKQGPDYEQYF. Written as DNA, the CDR3 is TGTGCCAGCAGAAGGAAACAGGGGCCTGACTACGAGCAGTACTTC.

The CDR3 DNA reads TGTGCCAGCGTGGTGGGTAGCGGAACGTTCTCCTACAATGAGCAGTTCTTC. This gives the protein CASVVGSGTFSYNEQFF. This chain uses TRBV7-2 with TRBJ2-1, with D possibly TRBD2 on 6 matching bases. The CDR3 totals 17 residues. The germline V gene has CDR1 SGHTA and CDR2 FQGNSA. V was clipped by 8 bases and J by 0 bases, with 20 bases between them.